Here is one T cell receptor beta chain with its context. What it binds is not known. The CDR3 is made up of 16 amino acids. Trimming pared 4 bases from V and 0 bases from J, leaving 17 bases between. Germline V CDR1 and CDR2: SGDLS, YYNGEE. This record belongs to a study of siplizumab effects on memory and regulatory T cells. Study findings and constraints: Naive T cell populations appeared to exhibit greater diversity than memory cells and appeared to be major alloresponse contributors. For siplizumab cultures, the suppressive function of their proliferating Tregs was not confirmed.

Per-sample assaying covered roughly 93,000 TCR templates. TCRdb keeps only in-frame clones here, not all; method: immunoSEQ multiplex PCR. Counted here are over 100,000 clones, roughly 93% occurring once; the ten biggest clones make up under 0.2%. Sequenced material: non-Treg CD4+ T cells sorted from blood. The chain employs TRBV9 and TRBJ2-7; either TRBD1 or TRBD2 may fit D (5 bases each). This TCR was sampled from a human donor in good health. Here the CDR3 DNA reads TGTGCCAGCAGCCGCCTTTGGGGACCCAGCTCCTACGAGCAGTACTTC. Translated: CASSRLWGPSSYEQYF.